This is a list of T cell receptor beta chains from one sample in a study of shared clonotypes between healthy human individuals. Profiled with immunoSEQ multiplex PCR; TCRdb holds only in-frame clones, not every one. This table has 450,000 to 500,000 clones, approximately 84% appearing once. Sequencing was performed on PBMCs. The receptors originated from a woman aged 40 to 49 in good health. Some clones in this sample may be carry-over from other donors' samples. Both conserved end residues are part of each CDR3. D genes are given only for firm matches. Size tells how often a clone was seen (once, few, many) or the class of an expanded clone, and some rows leave it out.

cdr3_aa: CASNSGTGTDTQYF; cdr3_nt: TGCGCCAGCAACTCAGGGACAGGCACAGATACGCAGTATTTT; j_call: TRBJ2-3; v_call: TRBV5-1; d_call: TRBD1; clone_size: -
cdr3_aa: CASSTPTGTEAFF; cdr3_nt: TGTGCCAGCAGCACCCCTACAGGGACTGAAGCTTTCTTT; j_call: TRBJ1-1; v_call: TRBV5-5; d_call: -; clone_size: -
cdr3_aa: CASSPPPGLAGGLGSYEQYF; cdr3_nt: TGTGCCAGCTCACCACCCCCGGGACTAGCGGGAGGTTTGGGCTCCTACGAGCAGTACTTC; j_call: TRBJ2-7; v_call: TRBV18; d_call: TRBD2; clone_size: once
cdr3_aa: CASSQGTGHDTEAFF; cdr3_nt: TGCGCCAGCAGCCAGGGAACAGGGCATGACACTGAAGCTTTCTTT; j_call: TRBJ1-1; v_call: TRBV4-1; d_call: -; clone_size: -
cdr3_aa: CASSESGGRLNTEAFF; cdr3_nt: TGTGCCAGCAGTGAAAGCGGGGGCCGCTTGAACACTGAAGCTTTCTTT; j_call: TRBJ1-1; v_call: TRBV2; d_call: -; clone_size: once
cdr3_aa: CASSLVGTSPSGTEAFF; cdr3_nt: TGCGCCAGCAGCTTGGTAGGGACAAGTCCCTCGGGCACTGAAGCTTTCTTT; j_call: TRBJ1-1; v_call: TRBV5-1; d_call: -; clone_size: -
cdr3_aa: CASSYPQGPQHF; cdr3_nt: TGTGCCAGCAGTTACCCCCAGGGGCCCCAGCATTTT; j_call: TRBJ1-5; v_call: TRBV6-6; d_call: -; clone_size: -
cdr3_aa: CASSSSQETQYF; cdr3_nt: TGTGCCAGCTCATCAAGCCAAGAGACCCAGTACTTC; j_call: TRBJ2-5; v_call: TRBV18; d_call: -; clone_size: -
cdr3_aa: CASSRGTSTANTGELFF; cdr3_nt: TGTGCCAGCAGCAGAGGGACTAGCACAGCGAACACCGGGGAGCTGTTTTTT; j_call: TRBJ2-2; v_call: TRBV11-2; d_call: TRBD2; clone_size: -
cdr3_aa: CASSTPVTDAFF; cdr3_nt: TGTGCCAGCAGTACTCCGGTGACCGATGCTTTCTTT; j_call: TRBJ1-1; v_call: TRBV28; d_call: -; clone_size: once
cdr3_aa: CASSLSRTGTEAFF; cdr3_nt: TGTGCCAGCAGTTTATCCAGGACGGGGACTGAAGCTTTCTTT; j_call: TRBJ1-1; v_call: TRBV27; d_call: -; clone_size: -
cdr3_aa: CASSPSLPGQGSGELFF; cdr3_nt: TGTGCCAGCTCACCCTCCCTGCCGGGACAGGGTTCCGGGGAGCTGTTTTTT; j_call: TRBJ2-2; v_call: TRBV18; d_call: TRBD1; clone_size: -
cdr3_aa: CASSLLGQGDEKLFF; cdr3_nt: TGCGCCAGCAGCTTGTTAGGACAGGGGGATGAAAAACTGTTTTTT; j_call: TRBJ1-4; v_call: TRBV5-1; d_call: TRBD1; clone_size: -
cdr3_aa: CASIRDGENYGYTF; cdr3_nt: TGTGCCAGCATACGGGACGGGGAGAACTATGGCTACACCTTC; j_call: TRBJ1-2; v_call: TRBV28; d_call: -; clone_size: -
cdr3_aa: CASSLYGRVNTDTQYF; cdr3_nt: TGTGCCAGCAGTTTATATGGCAGGGTGAATACAGATACGCAGTATTTT; j_call: TRBJ2-3; v_call: TRBV28; d_call: -; clone_size: -
cdr3_aa: CATSRQGVNQPQHF; cdr3_nt: TGTGCCACCAGCAGACAGGGGGTCAATCAGCCCCAGCATTTT; j_call: TRBJ1-5; v_call: TRBV15; d_call: TRBD1; clone_size: -
cdr3_aa: CASSLVYSRGNTIYF; cdr3_nt: TGTGCCAGCAGCTTAGTTTATTCCAGAGGAAACACCATATATTTT; j_call: TRBJ1-3; v_call: TRBV7-2; d_call: -; clone_size: -
cdr3_aa: CASSFMGQGDGYTF; cdr3_nt: TGTGCCAGCAGCTTTATGGGACAGGGTGATGGCTACACCTTC; j_call: TRBJ1-2; v_call: TRBV7-9; d_call: TRBD1; clone_size: -
cdr3_aa: CSARGQDTQYF; cdr3_nt: TGCAGTGCTCGGGGCCAAGATACGCAGTATTTT; j_call: TRBJ2-3; v_call: TRBV20-1; d_call: -; clone_size: -
cdr3_aa: CASSPRTDTQYF; cdr3_nt: TGTGCCAGCAGCCCCCGGACAGATACGCAGTATTTT; j_call: TRBJ2-3; v_call: TRBV28; d_call: -; clone_size: -
cdr3_aa: CASSFGPGGETQYF; cdr3_nt: -; j_call: TRBJ2-5; v_call: TRBV11-2; d_call: -; clone_size: once
cdr3_aa: CASSLDTRNTQYF; cdr3_nt: TGTGCCAGCAGCTTAGATACGCGGAATACGCAGTATTTT; j_call: TRBJ2-3; v_call: TRBV11-2; d_call: -; clone_size: few
cdr3_aa: CASSSTTYEQYF; cdr3_nt: TGTGCCAGCAGCTCCACGACCTACGAGCAGTACTTC; j_call: TRBJ2-7; v_call: TRBV9; d_call: -; clone_size: -
cdr3_aa: CASSNPETDTQYF; cdr3_nt: TGTGCCAGTAGCAATCCGGAAACAGATACGCAGTATTTT; j_call: TRBJ2-3; v_call: TRBV19; d_call: -; clone_size: few
cdr3_aa: CASSPNYGYTF; cdr3_nt: TGTGCCAGCAGCCCTAACTATGGCTACACCTTC; j_call: TRBJ1-2; v_call: TRBV28; d_call: -; clone_size: -
cdr3_aa: CAWRPPSGTGSHNEQFF; cdr3_nt: TGTGCCTGGAGACCACCCTCCGGGACAGGGTCTCACAATGAGCAGTTCTTC; j_call: TRBJ2-1; v_call: TRBV30; d_call: TRBD1; clone_size: -
cdr3_aa: CASRGVQVNQPQHF; cdr3_nt: TGTGCCAGCAGGGGGGTACAGGTAAATCAGCCCCAGCATTTT; j_call: TRBJ1-5; v_call: TRBV6-1; d_call: -; clone_size: -
cdr3_aa: CASSPGGASTEAFF; cdr3_nt: TGTGCCAGCTCACCGGGGGGGGCGAGCACTGAAGCTTTCTTT; j_call: TRBJ1-1; v_call: TRBV18; d_call: -; clone_size: -
cdr3_aa: CASSQGAGTGELFF; cdr3_nt: TGTGCCAGCAGCCAGGGGGCGGGCACCGGGGAGCTGTTTTTT; j_call: TRBJ2-2; v_call: TRBV7-3; d_call: TRBD1; clone_size: -
cdr3_aa: CASTAGSKTQYF; cdr3_nt: TGTGCCAGCACAGCGGGTAGCAAGACCCAGTACTTC; j_call: TRBJ2-5; v_call: TRBV7-9; d_call: -; clone_size: once
cdr3_aa: CASSSPGTFYEQYF; cdr3_nt: TGTGCCAGCAGTTCCCCTGGTACCTTCTACGAGCAGTACTTC; j_call: TRBJ2-7; v_call: TRBV2; d_call: -; clone_size: -
cdr3_aa: CSVPWRGDEQFF; cdr3_nt: TGCAGCGTTCCCTGGAGGGGGGATGAGCAGTTCTTC; j_call: TRBJ2-1; v_call: TRBV29-1; d_call: -; clone_size: -
cdr3_aa: CASSFEVYEQYF; cdr3_nt: TGTGCCAGCAGCTTTGAGGTTTACGAGCAGTACTTC; j_call: TRBJ2-7; v_call: TRBV7-3; d_call: -; clone_size: -
cdr3_aa: CASSYRREVPNEQFF; cdr3_nt: TGTGCCAGCAGTTACAGGCGGGAGGTTCCCAATGAGCAGTTCTTC; j_call: TRBJ2-1; v_call: TRBV7-2; d_call: TRBD2; clone_size: few
cdr3_aa: CSVESSGMSSYNEQFF; cdr3_nt: TGCAGCGTTGAGTCTAGCGGGATGAGCTCCTACAATGAGCAGTTCTTC; j_call: TRBJ2-1; v_call: TRBV29-1; d_call: TRBD2; clone_size: -
cdr3_aa: CASSFQGQYNEQFF; cdr3_nt: TGTGCCAGCAGTTTTCAGGGACAGTACAATGAGCAGTTCTTC; j_call: TRBJ2-1; v_call: TRBV6-6; d_call: TRBD1; clone_size: -
cdr3_aa: CASSFTGQETQYF; cdr3_nt: TGTGCCAGCAGCTTTACGGGACAAGAGACCCAGTACTTC; j_call: TRBJ2-5; v_call: TRBV5-4; d_call: -; clone_size: -
cdr3_aa: CASSLTSQNTGELFF; cdr3_nt: TGTGCCAGCAGCCTTACTAGCCAAAACACCGGGGAGCTGTTTTTT; j_call: TRBJ2-2; v_call: TRBV7-3; d_call: -; clone_size: -
cdr3_aa: CASSQWDRGANQPQHF; cdr3_nt: TGTGCCAGCAGCCAATGGGACAGGGGGGCCAATCAGCCCCAGCATTTT; j_call: TRBJ1-5; v_call: TRBV5-6; d_call: TRBD1; clone_size: -
cdr3_aa: CASSPDSSEKLFF; cdr3_nt: TGTGCCAGTAGTCCGGACAGTAGTGAAAAACTGTTTTTT; j_call: TRBJ1-4; v_call: TRBV19; d_call: -; clone_size: once
cdr3_aa: CASSKGRGQRLGCEQYF; cdr3_nt: TGTGCCAGCAGCAAAGGAAGGGGACAGCGACTGGGTTGCGAGCAGTACTTC; j_call: TRBJ2-7; v_call: TRBV21-1; d_call: -; clone_size: few
cdr3_aa: CASSLGTSVYNEQFF; cdr3_nt: TGTGCCAGCAGCTTAGGGACTAGCGTATACAATGAGCAGTTCTTC; j_call: TRBJ2-1; v_call: TRBV5-4; d_call: TRBD2; clone_size: -
cdr3_aa: CASTKLGDTEAFF; cdr3_nt: TGTGCCAGCACCAAGTTGGGGGACACTGAAGCTTTCTTT; j_call: TRBJ1-1; v_call: TRBV27; d_call: -; clone_size: -
cdr3_aa: CASSLAGSSYNEQFF; cdr3_nt: TGTGCCAGCAGCTTAGCGGGATCTTCCTACAATGAGCAGTTCTTC; j_call: TRBJ2-1; v_call: TRBV11-2; d_call: -; clone_size: -
cdr3_aa: CASSPPGGVPEAFF; cdr3_nt: TGTGCCAGCTCACCACCCGGGGGGGTCCCTGAAGCTTTCTTT; j_call: TRBJ1-1; v_call: TRBV18; d_call: -; clone_size: -
cdr3_aa: CATRARLAGPSGETQYF; cdr3_nt: TGTGCCACCAGGGCTAGGCTAGCGGGGCCCTCAGGAGAGACCCAGTACTTC; j_call: TRBJ2-5; v_call: TRBV15; d_call: TRBD2; clone_size: -
cdr3_aa: CASSPSGSRGNTQYF; cdr3_nt: TGCGCCAGCAGCCCCTCCGGGAGCCGGGGAAATACGCAGTATTTT; j_call: TRBJ2-3; v_call: TRBV4-1; d_call: -; clone_size: -
cdr3_aa: CASVAGNWDNEQFF; cdr3_nt: TGTGCCAGCGTGGCGGGAAATTGGGACAATGAGCAGTTCTTC; j_call: TRBJ2-1; v_call: TRBV2; d_call: -; clone_size: few
cdr3_aa: CASRLTGTNYGYTF; cdr3_nt: TGTGCCAGCAGATTGACAGGGACAAACTATGGCTACACCTTC; j_call: TRBJ1-2; v_call: TRBV2; d_call: TRBD1; clone_size: -